This T cell receptor beta chain comes out of a study of blood T cells in healthy people across ages. Deletions cut 3 bases from V and 0 bases from J, with 11 bases between. CDR3 length: 16 amino acids. From germline, CDR1 is ENHRY and CDR2 SYGVKD. Together with a sample-barcoded 5' primer, a J-beta primer mix was included in a second PCR lasting about 7 to 12 cycles. Using its own MiXCR run on the 5' RACE reads, TCRdb lists one record per CDR3 protein. Here the sample spans around 1.5 million distinct CDR3 sequences, about 35% being singletons. What was sequenced was blood. The clonotype comes from a woman in her thirties in good health. This sequence joins TRBV10-3 and TRBJ1-4; no firm D call. The CDR3 region is CAISDRAAATNEKLFF. CDR3 nucleotides: TGTGCCATCAGTGATAGGGCGGCTGCAACTAATGAAAAACTGTTTTTT.